This T cell receptor beta chain was identified in a study of early T cells in non-severe SARS-CoV-2 infection. Findings and caveats of the study: VDJdb matching skewed toward anti-spike CD8 responses, missing private and CD4 specificities.

CDR1 and CDR2 (germline): SGDLS, YYNGEE. Trimming stripped 6 bases from V and 1 base from J, with 16 bases between. This CDR3 has 15 amino acids. The sample holds a few counts of this clonotype. What it recognizes is unknown. The TCR library protocol attached unique molecular identifiers to the individual cDNA molecules. TCRdb re-analysed the 5' RACE reads in MiXCR, keeping a single row per CDR3 protein. In the table there are roughly 70,000 distinct CDR3 sequences, about 12% of which are singletons. The rearrangement links TRBV9 to TRBJ1-1, with D possibly TRBD1 on 5 matching bases. Source material: whole blood. The sequence derives from an adult who was a healthcare worker with PCR-confirmed SARS-CoV-2 infection or an uninfected control (not recorded which). CDR3 sequence (DNA): TGTGCCAGCACCCCTTTTGGGGGGTCGAACACTGAAGCTTTCTTT. This encodes CASTPFGGSNTEAFF.